This T cell receptor beta chain was retrieved from a study of CD8 T cells in Susac syndrome. About this clonotype: Its antigen is currently unknown.

Study results and limitations: The study recognized that its TCR sequencing and HLA analysis covered a relatively small number of individuals.

Sequencing targeted TCR beta in T cells from blood (CD8+ and CD4+). Trimming removed 5 bases at V and 1 base at J, with 8 bases between. CDR3 length: 13 amino acids. The germline CDR1 and CDR2 sequences are LNHDA and SQIVND (reference sequence). With random hexamers, reverse transcription was performed on about 0.5 to 1 ug of RNA. It was immunoSEQ multiplex PCR that amplified TCR beta CDR3 across 54 Vbeta and 13 Jbeta. TCRdb re-called the immunoSEQ multiplex PCR reads with MiXCR, one entry per CDR3 protein. The repertoire consists of 160,000 or so distinct CDR3 sequences, with just over 90% occurring once and the leading ten covering under 0.085%.

This rearrangement joins TRBV19 to TRBJ1-1, with D possibly being TRBD1 (5 bases). This sequence originates from a human donor in good health. The sample taken for sequencing was CD4+ T cells from PBMCs. CDR3 in DNA: TGTGCCAGTAGTGCTCAGGGGAACACTGAAGCTTTCTTT. Translation gives CASSAQGNTEAFF.